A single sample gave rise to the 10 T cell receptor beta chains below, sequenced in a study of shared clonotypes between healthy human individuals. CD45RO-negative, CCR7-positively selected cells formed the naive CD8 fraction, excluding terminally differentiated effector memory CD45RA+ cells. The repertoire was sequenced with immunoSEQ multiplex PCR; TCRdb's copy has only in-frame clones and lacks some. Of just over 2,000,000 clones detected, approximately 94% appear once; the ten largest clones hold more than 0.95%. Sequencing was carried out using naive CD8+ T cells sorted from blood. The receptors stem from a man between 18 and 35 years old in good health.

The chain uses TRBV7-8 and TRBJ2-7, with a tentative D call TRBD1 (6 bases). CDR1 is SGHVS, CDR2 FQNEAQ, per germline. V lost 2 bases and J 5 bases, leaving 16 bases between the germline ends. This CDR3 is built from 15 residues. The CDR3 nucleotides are TGTGCCAGCAGCTTATTGTGGGGGCGAGAAAACGAGCAGTACTTC. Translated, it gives CASSLLWGRENEQYF.

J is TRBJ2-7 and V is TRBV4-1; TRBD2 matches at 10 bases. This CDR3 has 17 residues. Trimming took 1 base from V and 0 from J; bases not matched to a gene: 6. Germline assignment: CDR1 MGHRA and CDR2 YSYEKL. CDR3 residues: CASSQGLAGVSSYEQYF. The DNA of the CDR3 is TGCGCCAGCAGCCAAGGGCTAGCGGGGGTGAGCTCCTACGAGCAGTACTTC.

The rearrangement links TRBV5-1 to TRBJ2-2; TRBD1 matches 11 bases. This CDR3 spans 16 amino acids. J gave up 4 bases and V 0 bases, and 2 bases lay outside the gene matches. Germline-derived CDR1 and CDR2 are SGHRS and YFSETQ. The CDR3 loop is CASSLAGTGGTGELFF. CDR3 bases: TGCGCCAGCAGCTTGGCCGGGACAGGGGGCACCGGGGAGCTGTTTTTT.

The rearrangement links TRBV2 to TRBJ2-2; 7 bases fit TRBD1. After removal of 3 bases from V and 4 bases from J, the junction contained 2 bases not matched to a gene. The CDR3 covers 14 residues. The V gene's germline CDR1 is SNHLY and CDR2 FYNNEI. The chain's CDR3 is CASSDRDSTGELFF. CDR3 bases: TGTGCCAGCAGTGACCGGGACAGCACCGGGGAGCTGTTTTTT.

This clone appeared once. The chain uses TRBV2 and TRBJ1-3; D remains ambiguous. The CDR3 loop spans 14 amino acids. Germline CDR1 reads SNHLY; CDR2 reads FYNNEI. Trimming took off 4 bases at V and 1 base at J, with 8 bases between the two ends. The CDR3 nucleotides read TGTGCCAGCAGTGGGTTCGGATCTGGAAACACCATATATTTT. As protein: CASSGFGSGNTIYF.

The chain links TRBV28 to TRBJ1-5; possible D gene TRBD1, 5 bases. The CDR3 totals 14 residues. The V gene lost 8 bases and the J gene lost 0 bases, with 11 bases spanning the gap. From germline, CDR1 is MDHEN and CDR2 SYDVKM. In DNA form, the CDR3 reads TGTGCCAGCTATAGGGGTTATAGCAATCAGCCCCAGCATTTT. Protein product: CASYRGYSNQPQHF.

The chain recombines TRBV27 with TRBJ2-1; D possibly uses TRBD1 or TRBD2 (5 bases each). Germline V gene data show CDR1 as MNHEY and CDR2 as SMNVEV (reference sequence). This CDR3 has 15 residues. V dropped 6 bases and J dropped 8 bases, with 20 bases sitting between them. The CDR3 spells CASSPGGDAEYEQFF. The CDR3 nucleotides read TGTGCCAGCAGCCCCGGTGGGGACGCGGAGTATGAGCAGTTCTTC.

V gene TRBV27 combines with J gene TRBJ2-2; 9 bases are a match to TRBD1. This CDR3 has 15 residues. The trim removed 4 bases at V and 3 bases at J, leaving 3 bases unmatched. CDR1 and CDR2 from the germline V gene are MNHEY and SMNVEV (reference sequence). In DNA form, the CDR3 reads TGTGCCAGCAGTTATACAGGGGGCGACACCGGGGAGCTGTTTTTT. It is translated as CASSYTGGDTGELFF.

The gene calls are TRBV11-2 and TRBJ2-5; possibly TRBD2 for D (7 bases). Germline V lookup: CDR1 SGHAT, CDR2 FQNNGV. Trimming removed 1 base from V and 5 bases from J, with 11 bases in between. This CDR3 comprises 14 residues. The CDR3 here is CASSLVGGHETQYF. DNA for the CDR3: TGTGCCAGCAGCTTAGTCGGGGGGCACGAGACCCAGTACTTC.

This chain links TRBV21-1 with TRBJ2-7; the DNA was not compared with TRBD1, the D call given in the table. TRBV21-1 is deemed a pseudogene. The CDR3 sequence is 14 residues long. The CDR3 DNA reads TGTGCCAGCAGCAAAGCCAGGGATCGCAACGAGCAGTACTTC. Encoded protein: CASSKARDRNEQYF.